The 13 T cell receptor beta chains below were found in one sample sequenced in a study of cytomegalovirus exposure and HLA in healthy donors. The protocol was immunoSEQ multiplex PCR, while the TCRdb copy is restricted to in-frame clones and leaves out a portion. Of 250,000 or so clones detected, around nine tenths appear once; the ten largest clones hold 2.6%. The sample taken for sequencing was PBMCs. All receptors derive from a young man in good health and CMV-seronegative.

J is TRBJ2-5 and V is TRBV11-3; a possible D gene is TRBD1 (5 bases). This CDR3 region has 16 residues. Between the trimmed V and J ends, which lost 3 bases and 2 bases, there was a span of 16 bases. Germline values: CDR1 SGHNT, CDR2 YENEEA. CDR3 region: CASSLGLGLGQETQYF. The DNA of the CDR3 is TGTGCCAGCAGCTTGGGGCTAGGGTTGGGGCAAGAGACCCAGTACTTC.

The chain couples TRBV9 to TRBJ2-3; 8 bases agree with TRBD2. The germline V gene has CDR1 SGDLS and CDR2 YYNGEE. The CDR3 is 16 amino acids. After removal of 6 bases from V and 2 bases from J, the junction contained 11 bases not matched to a gene. The CDR3 reads CASNRAGGGDTDTQYF. CDR3 DNA: TGTGCCAGCAATCGGGCGGGGGGAGGTGACACAGATACGCAGTATTTT.

V and J are TRBV5-1 and TRBJ1-6; TRBD1 agrees at 7 bases. Per germline, CDR1 SGHRS and CDR2 YFSETQ. With 2 bases clipped from V and 7 bases from J, the junction kept 9 bases outside the gene matches. The length of the CDR3 is 16 residues. The CDR3 here is CASSFTTGTENSPLHF. The CDR3 nucleotides read TGCGCCAGCAGCTTTACAACCGGGACAGAGAATTCACCCCTCCACTTT.

V is TRBV18 and J is TRBJ2-4; tentatively, D is TRBD2 (6 bases). Germline assignment: CDR1 KGHSH and CDR2 LQKENI. Deletions cut 2 bases from V and 5 bases from J, with 16 bases between. The CDR3 loop spans 16 amino acids. The CDR3 spells CASSPVPVAGQNIQYF. Here the CDR3 DNA reads TGTGCCAGCTCACCAGTCCCAGTGGCGGGGCAAAACATTCAGTACTTC.

In this sample, this clone turned up a few times. The chain couples TRBV6-6 to TRBJ2-2, with TRBD2 matching over 10 bases. This CDR3 region has 14 residues. V shed 8 bases and J 4 bases; nucleotides not matched to a gene: 4. Germline CDR1 is MNHNY and CDR2 is SVGAGI (reference sequence). The CDR3 loop reads CASASGGATGELFF. The CDR3 coding sequence is TGTGCCAGCGCCAGCGGGGGGGCCACCGGGGAGCTGTTTTTT.

This rearrangement joins TRBV29-1 to TRBJ2-1; 10 bases are a match to TRBD2. The CDR3 totals 13 residues. The germline gives CDR1 SQVTM, CDR2 ANQGSEA. Germline trimming cut 4 bases from V and 9 bases from J; bases unmatched to any gene: 6. CDR3 sequence: CSVGLAGVREQFF. CDR3 bases: TGCAGCGTTGGGCTAGCGGGAGTACGTGAGCAGTTCTTC.

The V call is TRBV6-1, the J call TRBJ2-1; 8 bases line up with TRBD2. With 4 bases clipped from V and 4 bases from J, the junction kept 12 bases outside the gene matches. The CDR3 totals 17 residues. Germline-derived CDR1 and CDR2 are MNHNS and SASEGT. CDR3 sequence (DNA): TGTGCCAGCAGTGCGCCGACTAGCGACACCCAATACAATGAGCAGTTCTTC. Amino acid sequence: CASSAPTSDTQYNEQFF.

This chain uses TRBV30 with TRBJ2-1; TRBD2 matches 9 bases. Germline V gene data show CDR1 as GTSNPN and CDR2 as SVGIG (reference sequence). After removal of 3 bases from V and 2 bases from J, the junction contained 5 bases not matched to a gene. The length of the CDR3 is 15 residues. The CDR3 DNA is TGTGCCTGGAGCTTGGGCGGGGGGGCCTACAATGAGCAGTTCTTC. Protein: CAWSLGGGAYNEQFF.

This chain joins TRBV6-5 and TRBJ2-7; 12 nucleotides line up with TRBD1. This CDR3 region has 14 residues. Per the germline V gene, CDR1 is MNHEY and CDR2 is SVGAGI. Trimming cost V 5 bases and J 5 bases; bases outside gene matches: 4. The DNA of the CDR3 is TGTGCCAGCAGTACCGGGACAGGGGGCAACGAGCAGTACTTC. Protein: CASSTGTGGNEQYF.

The chain employs TRBV6-1 and TRBJ2-2; 7 bases align to TRBD1. The CDR3 contains 15 residues. Unmatched junction bases numbered 6, after V lost 3 bases and J lost 5 bases. The germline gives CDR1 MNHNS, CDR2 SASEGT. CDR3 DNA sequence: TGTGCCAGCAGTGACCCCGGGACAGCAACCGGGGAGCTGTTTTTT. Its translation: CASSDPGTATGELFF.

The chain uses TRBV2 and TRBJ2-1; 7 bases line up with TRBD2. From germline, CDR1 is SNHLY and CDR2 FYNNEI. The length of the CDR3 is 15 residues. Losses at the gene ends were 7 bases for V and 6 bases for J; bases not matched to a gene: 12. The CDR3 nucleotides are TGTGCCAGCACCTGGGACTACCGGTTCAGCAATGAGCAGTTCTTC. It codes for CASTWDYRFSNEQFF.

V and J are TRBV5-6 and TRBJ2-7; D possibly corresponds to TRBD2 (5 bases). From germline, CDR1 is SGHDT and CDR2 YYEEEE. V dropped 7 bases and J dropped 2 bases, with 19 bases sitting between them. This CDR3 has 15 amino acids. As DNA, the CDR3 is TGTGCCAGCCAGTCGTTCAGGAGGAACACCTACGAGCAGTACTTC. This translates into CASQSFRRNTYEQYF.

This clone was observed a handful of times. Within the sample, other DNA sequences also encode this same CDR3. This sequence joins TRBV27 and TRBJ1-2; TRBD1 might be the D (5 bases). CDR1 MNHEY and CDR2 SMNVEV come from the germline V gene (reference sequence). V shed 4 bases and J shed 5 bases, with 11 bases lying between them. There are 13 residues in the CDR3. The CDR3 sequence: CASSSTGGYGYTF. The CDR3 DNA sequence: TGTGCCAGCAGTTCAACCGGGGGGTATGGCTACACCTTC.